Listed here are 14 T cell receptor beta chains from one sample, sequenced in a study of blood T cells in healthy people across ages. PCR was performed a second time for about 6 to 12 cycles using a sample-barcoded 5' primer and a J-beta primer mix. TCRdb ran MiXCR on the 5' RACE reads and lists one entry per CDR3 protein. The sample yields about 680,000 distinct CDR3 sequences, roughly 49% seen once. The source material was blood. All receptors derive from a woman in her fifties or sixties in good health.

This clonotype was recorded once. V usage is TRBV6-6 and J usage is TRBJ2-7; TRBD2 agrees at 11 bases. The germline gives CDR1 MNHNY, CDR2 SVGAGI (reference sequence). The CDR3 runs to 15 residues. V dropped 5 bases and J dropped 7; count of bases not matched to a gene: 10. CDR3: CASSQLAGAYNEQYF. The CDR3 nucleotides read TGTGCCAGCAGTCAACTAGCGGGGGCCTACAATGAGCAGTACTTC.

This rearrangement joins TRBV20-1 to TRBJ1-2, with TRBD1 as a possible D gene (5 bases). Germline assignment: CDR1 DFQATT and CDR2 SNEGSKA (reference sequence). This CDR3 has 11 residues. Trimming left V 7 bases short and J 7 bases short, with 13 bases between. Here the CDR3 reads CSGRQGFGYTF. The CDR3, as DNA: TGCAGTGGACGTCAGGGTTTTGGCTACACCTTC.

This chain joins TRBV7-2 and TRBJ1-2; D unclear. CDR3 length equals 13 residues. In germline, CDR1 is SGHTA, CDR2 FQGNSA. V was trimmed by 4 bases and J by 6 bases, leaving 12 bases between them. CDR3 region: CASSSGRNHGYTF. DNA of the CDR3: TGTGCCAGCAGCTCCGGCCGGAACCATGGCTACACCTTC.

The rearrangement uses TRBV7-9 and TRBJ1-4, with a weak D call TRBD1 (5 bases). Germline values: CDR1 SEHNR, CDR2 FQNEAQ (reference sequence). Trimming left V 5 bases short and J 3 bases short, with 16 bases between. CDR3 length: 16 residues. For the CDR3, the DNA is TGTGCCAGCAGCCCGACGGACGCGGGGGCTAATGAAAAACTGTTTTTT. Translating gives CASSPTDAGANEKLFF.

The chain links TRBV10-3 to TRBJ1-6, with D unclear. This CDR3 is built from 12 residues. CDR1 and CDR2 (germline): ENHRY, SYGVKD. V was clipped by 10 bases and J by 6 bases, with 10 bases between them. The CDR3 sequence: CATADLNSPLHF. The CDR3 nucleotides read TGTGCCACCGCGGACCTTAATTCACCCCTCCACTTT.

The rearrangement uses TRBV3-1 and TRBJ2-5; 7 bases are shared with TRBD2. The ends lost 1 base at V and 11 bases at J; junction bases unmatched: 13. The CDR3 is 15 amino acids. Germline V lookup: CDR1 LGHDT, CDR2 YNNKEL (reference sequence). CDR3 nucleotides: TGTGCCAGCAGCCAAGGGGACTATCTTGTTGTTGAGCAGTACTTC. This sequence encodes CASSQGDYLVVEQYF.

This chain uses TRBV5-1 with TRBJ2-5; D possibly uses TRBD1 or TRBD2 (5 bases each). V lost 3 bases to trimming and J lost 2 bases, with 17 bases between them. Germline V lookup: CDR1 SGHRS, CDR2 YFSETQ. The CDR3 has 16 amino acids. This chain's CDR3 is CASSWGTVNNQETQYF. CDR3 bases: TGCGCCAGCAGCTGGGGGACGGTGAATAATCAAGAGACCCAGTACTTC.

This sequence joins TRBV20-1 and TRBJ2-1, with TRBD2 identical over 9 bases. The CDR3 spans 16 residues. Germline CDR1 and CDR2: DFQATT and SNEGSKA (reference sequence). Losses at the gene ends were 6 bases for V and 0 bases for J; bases not matched to a gene: 9. CDR3 bases: TGCAGTGCCCTTAGACTAGCGGCCAGCTCCTACAATGAGCAGTTCTTC. This translates into CSALRLAASSYNEQFF.

The chain couples TRBV30 to TRBJ2-3; D gene ambiguous. Germline V gene data show CDR1 as GTSNPN and CDR2 as SVGIG (reference sequence). Trimming pared 2 bases from V and 4 bases from J, leaving 13 bases between. The CDR3 has 14 residues. The DNA of the CDR3 is TGTGCCTGGAGTTGGCAGGTTGGGGCAGATACGCAGTATTTT. This gives the protein CAWSWQVGADTQYF. Full variable domain (missing parts from reference TRBV30 and TRBJ2-3): SQTIHQWPATLVQPVGSPLSLECTVEGTSNPNLYWYRQAAGRGLQLLFYSVGIGQISSEVPQNLSASRPQDRQFILSSKKLLLSDSGFYLCAWSWQVGADTQYFGPGTRLTVL.

The V call is TRBV29-1, the J call TRBJ2-7; 13 bases line up with TRBD2. The CDR3 length is 13 residues. With 4 bases clipped from V and 7 bases from J, the junction kept 4 bases outside the gene matches. In germline, CDR1 is SQVTM, CDR2 ANQGSEA. CDR3 DNA: TGCAGCGTTGTTCGGACTAGCGGGAGTGAGCAGTACTTC. Amino acids: CSVVRTSGSEQYF.

V gene TRBV6-5 combines with J gene TRBJ2-7, with D perhaps assigned TRBD1 or TRBD2 (5 bases each). V lost 6 bases, J lost 5 bases, and 17 bases lay in between. The CDR3 runs 14 residues. Germline CDR1 reads MNHEY; CDR2 reads SVGAGI. CDR3 bases: TGTGCCAGCAGCCGTGGACGGTGGGGACACGAGCAGTACTTC. Protein product: CASSRGRWGHEQYF.

The chain carries TRBV29-1 and TRBJ1-5; D is ambiguous. V was shortened by 4 bases and J by 2 bases, with 6 bases between the two germline ends. Germline CDR1 SQVTM, CDR2 ANQGSEA. This CDR3 spans 12 amino acids. The CDR3 protein is CSVGFGNQPQHF. For the CDR3, the DNA is TGCAGCGTTGGATTCGGCAATCAGCCCCAGCATTTT. Variable domain in full (rest from reference TRBV29-1 and TRBJ1-5): SAVISQKPSRDICQRGTSLTIQCQVDSQVTMMFWYRQQPGQSLTLIATANQGSEATYESGFVIDKFPISRPNLTFSTLTVSNMSPEDSSIYLCSVGFGNQPQHFGDGTRLSIL.

V and J are TRBV29-1 and TRBJ2-1; no definite D call. Germline V CDR1 and CDR2: SQVTM, ANQGSEA. This CDR3 comprises 14 residues. Trimming cost V 1 base and J 2 bases, with 9 bases left between them. The CDR3 region is CSVEGAPTYNEQFF. Here the CDR3 DNA reads TGCAGCGTTGAAGGGGCCCCTACCTACAATGAGCAGTTCTTC.

This clonotype was detected only a few times. The chain employs TRBV29-1 and TRBJ2-7, with 7 bases lining up with TRBD2. The germline CDR1 and CDR2 sequences are SQVTM and ANQGSEA. This CDR3 spans 12 amino acids. The trim removed 7 bases at V and 6 bases at J, leaving 9 bases unmatched. CDR3 residues: CSATYTSAEQYF. DNA of the CDR3: TGCAGCGCCACGTATACTAGCGCCGAGCAGTACTTC.